This entry concerns a single TCR beta chain. What it binds is not known. Germline values: CDR1 MNHNS, CDR2 SASEGT. The trim removed 6 bases at V and 0 bases at J, leaving 12 bases unmatched. This CDR3 comprises 17 residues. The data derive from a study of T-cell reconstitution after alpha-beta-depleted transplantation in children. Unique molecular identifiers were used to barcode this TCRbeta library. TCRdb redid the calling of the PCR reads with MiXCR, one entry per CDR3 protein. This sample has about 350,000 distinct CDR3 sequences, with 15% to 20% found just once. Study results and limitations: A year had passed since transplant, and T-cell counts and diversity by then came mostly from newly produced T cells. Alpha-beta T cells present about two months after transplant were reported to originate from several hundred expanded graft clones. At day 60, the high TCRbeta diversity found in some patients originated from recipient T cells and thymic progenitors that had survived.

V and J are TRBV6-1 and TRBJ2-7; 9 bases are a match to TRBD2. Sequenced here: PBMCs, mostly from graft donor cells, sampled 360 days after TCRalphabeta/CD19-depleted stem cell transplant. The receptor's source is a male patient aged 2-15 years who had a stem cell transplant for acute lymphoblastic leukemia, so the T cells may come from the graft donor. The DNA of the CDR3 is TGTGCCAGCAGACTTAAACCATTTAGCGGGAGCTCCTACGAGCAGTACTTC. Residues: CASRLKPFSGSSYEQYF.